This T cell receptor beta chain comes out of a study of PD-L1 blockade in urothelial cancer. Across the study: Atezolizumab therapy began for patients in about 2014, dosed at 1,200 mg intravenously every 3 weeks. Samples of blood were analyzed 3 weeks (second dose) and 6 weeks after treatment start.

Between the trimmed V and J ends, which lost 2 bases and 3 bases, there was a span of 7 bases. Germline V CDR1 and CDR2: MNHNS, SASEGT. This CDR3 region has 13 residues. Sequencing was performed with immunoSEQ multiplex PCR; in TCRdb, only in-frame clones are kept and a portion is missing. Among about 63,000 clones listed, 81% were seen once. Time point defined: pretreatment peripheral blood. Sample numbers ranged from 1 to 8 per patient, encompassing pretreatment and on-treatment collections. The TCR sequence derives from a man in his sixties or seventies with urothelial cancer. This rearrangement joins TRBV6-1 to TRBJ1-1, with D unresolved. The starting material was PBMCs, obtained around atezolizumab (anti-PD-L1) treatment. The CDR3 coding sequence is TGTGCCAGCAGTGAAACAGTGGACACTGAAGCTTTCTTT. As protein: CASSETVDTEAFF.